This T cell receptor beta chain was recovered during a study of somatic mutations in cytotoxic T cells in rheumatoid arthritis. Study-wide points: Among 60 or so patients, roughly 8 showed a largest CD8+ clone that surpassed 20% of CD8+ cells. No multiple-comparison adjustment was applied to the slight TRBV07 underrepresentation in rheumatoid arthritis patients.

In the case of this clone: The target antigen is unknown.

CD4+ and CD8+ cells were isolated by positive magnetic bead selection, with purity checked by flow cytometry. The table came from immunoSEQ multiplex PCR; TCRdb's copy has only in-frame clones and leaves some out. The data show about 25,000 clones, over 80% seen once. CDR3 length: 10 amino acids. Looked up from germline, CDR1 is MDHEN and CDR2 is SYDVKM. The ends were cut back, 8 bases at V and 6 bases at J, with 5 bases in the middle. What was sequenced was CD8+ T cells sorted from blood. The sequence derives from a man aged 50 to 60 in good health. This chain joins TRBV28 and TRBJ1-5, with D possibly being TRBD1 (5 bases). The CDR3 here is CASGGQPQHF. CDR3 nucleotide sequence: TGTGCCAGCGGGGGTCAGCCCCAGCATTTT.